The 10 T cell receptor beta chains below all came from one sample that was sequenced in a study of lymphopenia after photon versus proton radiotherapy. TCRdb keeps only in-frame clones here, not all; method: immunoSEQ multiplex PCR. The data contain 65,000 to 70,000 clones, approximately 91% of them seen just once; the ten biggest clones take up less than 3.5%. Sequencing used peripheral blood, obtained from a patient treated with photon-based radiotherapy. Source of these receptors: a woman in her 70s with pancreatic cancer.

The gene calls are TRBV7-2 and TRBJ2-1, with 8 bases matching TRBD2. The V gene's germline CDR1 is SGHTA and CDR2 FQGNSA. Unmatched junction bases numbered 10, after V lost 5 bases and J lost 4 bases. The CDR3 spans 16 residues. CDR3 nucleotides: TGTGCCAGCAGCCTCCGGACTAGCAGGAGATACAATGAGCAGTTCTTC. It translates to CASSLRTSRRYNEQFF.

V is TRBV14 and J is TRBJ1-1, with 7 positions matching TRBD1. J was trimmed by 4 bases and V by 4 bases; bases with no gene match: 6. Germline-derived CDR1 and CDR2 are SGHDN and FVKESK. CDR3 length equals 14 residues. CDR3 sequence: CASSLQGSGTEAFF. As DNA, the CDR3 is TGTGCCAGCAGCCTACAGGGGTCGGGCACTGAAGCTTTCTTT.

The chain is built from TRBV7-8 and TRBJ2-2; D is ambiguous. Trimming shortened V by 3 bases and J by 6 bases, and 8 bases separated the two germline ends. Germline lookup yields CDR1 SGHVS and CDR2 FQNEAQ. The CDR3 consists of 13 residues. The CDR3 DNA follows: TGTGCCAGCAGCTTTTTGGTCCCCGGGGAGCTGTTTTTT. Translating gives CASSFLVPGELFF.

The CDR3 DNA reads TGCGCCAGCAGCCAAGTGAGGAGGACGGCTGGGGCCAACGTCCTGACTTTC. Its translation is CASSQVRRTAGANVLTF. The chain couples TRBV4-3 to TRBJ2-6, with a possible D match to TRBD2 (5 bases). V lost 1 base and J 2 bases, leaving 12 bases between the germline ends. Germline CDR1 and CDR2: LGHNA and YSLEER. This CDR3 region has 17 residues.

CDR3 amino acids: CASSGDSTRGNTIYF. In DNA, the CDR3 is TGTGCCAGCAGCGGGGACAGTACCCGTGGAAACACCATATATTTT. J is TRBJ1-3 and V is TRBV7-9, with 7 bases matching TRBD1. The V gene end was trimmed by 5 bases and the J gene end by 3 bases; junction bases not matched to a gene: 7. CDR1 is SEHNR and CDR2 is FQNEAQ in the germline V gene (reference sequence). CDR3 length equals 15 residues.

The rearrangement links TRBV10-3 to TRBJ2-7; D remains unclear. The CDR3 totals 11 residues. Between the trimmed V and J ends, which lost 2 bases and 3 bases, there was a span of 2 bases. The germline gives CDR1 ENHRY, CDR2 SYGVKD. CDR3: CAISEIYEQYF. The CDR3 DNA is TGTGCCATCAGTGAGATCTACGAGCAGTACTTC.

The J gene is TRBJ2-7, the V gene TRBV28; 7 positions match TRBD1. The CDR3 consists of 14 residues. V lost 5 bases to trimming and J lost 3 bases; unmatched junction nucleotides: 7. Germline V gene lookup returns CDR1 MDHEN and CDR2 SYDVKM. The CDR3 DNA is TGTGCCAGCAGTACCCGAAGGGGGCTCTACGAGCAGTACTTC. This encodes CASSTRRGLYEQYF.

The J gene is TRBJ2-7, the V gene TRBV2; 8 bases fit TRBD1. Trimming removed 6 bases from V and 2 bases from J; junction bases left unmatched: 9. This CDR3 has 15 amino acids. CDR1 SNHLY and CDR2 FYNNEI come from the germline V gene. The CDR3 loop is CASSPDRVNPYEQYF. The CDR3 bases are TGTGCCAGCAGCCCGGACAGGGTTAACCCCTACGAGCAGTACTTC.

The chain is built from TRBV4-1 and TRBJ2-5; TRBD2 is a possible D gene (5 bases). Looked up from germline, CDR1 is MGHRA and CDR2 is YSYEKL. Trimming cost V 5 bases and J 5 bases, with 18 bases left between them. The CDR3 runs to 15 residues. DNA for the CDR3: TGCGCCAGCAGCTCAGCCCCTCTTGGCGGGGAGACCCAGTACTTC. It specifies CASSSAPLGGETQYF.

This clone has a handful of counts. CDR3 amino acids: CASSQGAGNTIYF. In nucleotides, the CDR3 is TGTGCCAGCAGCCAGGGTGCTGGAAACACCATATATTTT. This rearrangement joins TRBV6-5 to TRBJ1-3; tentatively, D is TRBD1 (5 bases). The CDR3 has 13 amino acids. The V gene lost 6 bases and the J gene lost 2 bases, with 8 bases spanning the gap. Looked up from germline, CDR1 is MNHEY and CDR2 is SVGAGI.